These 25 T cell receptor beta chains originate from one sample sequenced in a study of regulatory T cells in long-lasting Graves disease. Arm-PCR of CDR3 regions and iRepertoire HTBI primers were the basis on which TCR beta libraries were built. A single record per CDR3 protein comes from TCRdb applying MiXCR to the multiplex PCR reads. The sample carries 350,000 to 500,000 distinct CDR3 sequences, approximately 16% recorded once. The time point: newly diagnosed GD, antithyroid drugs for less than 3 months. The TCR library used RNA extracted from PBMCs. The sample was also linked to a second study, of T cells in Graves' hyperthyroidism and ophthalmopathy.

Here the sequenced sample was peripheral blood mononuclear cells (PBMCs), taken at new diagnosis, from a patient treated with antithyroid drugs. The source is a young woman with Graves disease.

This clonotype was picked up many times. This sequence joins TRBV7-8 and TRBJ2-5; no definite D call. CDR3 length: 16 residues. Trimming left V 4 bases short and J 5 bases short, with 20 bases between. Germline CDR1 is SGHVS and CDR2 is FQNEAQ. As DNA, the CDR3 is TGTGCCAGCAGCTATTCAGCGATGACCCTCTCGGAGACCCAGTACTTC. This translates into CASSYSAMTLSETQYF.

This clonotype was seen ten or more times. This chain's CDR3 is CASSLVLALGEQFF. DNA for the CDR3: TGTGCCAGCAGCTTGGTTCTAGCGCTGGGTGAGCAGTTCTTC. V and J are TRBV13 and TRBJ2-1; perhaps TRBD2 as D (6 bases). Germline CDR1 PRHDT, CDR2 FYEKMQ (reference sequence). The V end lost 3 bases, the J end lost 9 bases, and 15 bases lay between the germline ends. The CDR3 covers 14 residues. Combining the CDR3 with reference TRBV13 and TRBJ2-1 gives the whole variable domain AAGVIQSPRHLIKEKRETATLKCYPIPRHDTVYWYQQGPGQDPQFLISFYEKMQSDKGSIPDRFSAQQFSDYHSELNMSSLELGDSALYFCASSLVLALGEQFFGPGTRLTVL.

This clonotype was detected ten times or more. The CDR3 DNA sequence: TGTGCCAGCAGCTTAAGCGGACTAGCGGGAACAGATACGCAGTATTTT. Its translation: CASSLSGLAGTDTQYF. This rearrangement joins TRBV7-3 to TRBJ2-3; 12 nucleotides match TRBD2. V lost 1 base, J lost 3 bases, and 2 bases stayed unmatched. Germline V gene data show CDR1 as SGHTA and CDR2 as FQGTGA. This CDR3 comprises 16 residues.

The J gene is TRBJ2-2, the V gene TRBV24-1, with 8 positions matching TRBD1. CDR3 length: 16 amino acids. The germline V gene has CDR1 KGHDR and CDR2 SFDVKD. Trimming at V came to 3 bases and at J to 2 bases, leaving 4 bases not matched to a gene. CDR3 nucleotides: TGTGCCACCAGTGATCCCGACAGGGGCAACACCGGGGAGCTGTTTTTT. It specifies CATSDPDRGNTGELFF.

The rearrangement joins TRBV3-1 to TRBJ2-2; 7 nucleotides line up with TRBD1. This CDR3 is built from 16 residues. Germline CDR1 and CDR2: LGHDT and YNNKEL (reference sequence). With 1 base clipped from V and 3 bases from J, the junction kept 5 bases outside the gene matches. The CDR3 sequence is CASSQVRGIDTGELFF. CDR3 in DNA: TGTGCCAGCAGCCAAGTCAGGGGGATCGACACCGGGGAGCTGTTTTTT.

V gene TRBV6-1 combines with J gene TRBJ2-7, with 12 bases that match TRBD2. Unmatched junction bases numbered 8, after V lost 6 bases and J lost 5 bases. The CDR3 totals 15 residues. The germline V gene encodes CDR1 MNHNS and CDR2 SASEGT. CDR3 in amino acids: CASSPRLAGADEQYF. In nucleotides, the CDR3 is TGTGCCAGCAGCCCGAGACTAGCGGGAGCCGACGAGCAGTACTTC.

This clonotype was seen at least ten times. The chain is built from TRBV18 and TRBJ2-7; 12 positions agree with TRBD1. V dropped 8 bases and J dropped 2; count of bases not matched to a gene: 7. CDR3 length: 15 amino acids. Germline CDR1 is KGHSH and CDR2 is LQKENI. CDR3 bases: TGTGCCAGCAGCCCCCGGGACAGGGGGCCCTACGAGCAGTACTTC. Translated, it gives CASSPRDRGPYEQYF.

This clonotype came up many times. CDR3 sequence: CASSFLPSSYEQYF. The CDR3 DNA reads as TGTGCCAGCAGTTTCCTACCCTCCTCCTACGAGCAGTACTTC. The chain has TRBV27 and TRBJ2-7; D not certain. Trimming cost V 3 bases and J 0 bases, with 9 bases left between them. Per the germline V gene, CDR1 is MNHEY and CDR2 is SMNVEV (reference sequence). CDR3 length: 14 amino acids.

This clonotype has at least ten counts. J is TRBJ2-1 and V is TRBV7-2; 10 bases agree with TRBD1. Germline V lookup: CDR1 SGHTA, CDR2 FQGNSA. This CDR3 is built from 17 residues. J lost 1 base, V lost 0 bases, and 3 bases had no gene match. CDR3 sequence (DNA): TGTGCCAGCAGCTTAGCGTGGACAGGGGGGTCCTACAATGAGCAGTTCTTC. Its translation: CASSLAWTGGSYNEQFF.

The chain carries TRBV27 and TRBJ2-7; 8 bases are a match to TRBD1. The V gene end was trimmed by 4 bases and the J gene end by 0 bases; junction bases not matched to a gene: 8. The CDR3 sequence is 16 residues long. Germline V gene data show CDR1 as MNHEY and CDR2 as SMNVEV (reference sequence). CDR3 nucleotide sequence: TGTGCCAGCAGTTCACCCGGACAGGGAATCTCCTACGAGCAGTACTTC. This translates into CASSSPGQGISYEQYF.

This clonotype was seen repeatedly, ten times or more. CDR3 in amino acids: CASSYSGRRAQETQYF. CDR3 in DNA: TGTGCCAGCAGTTACTCGGGCCGCCGGGCTCAAGAGACCCAGTACTTC. This sequence joins TRBV6-5 and TRBJ2-5, with unresolved D. V lost 0 bases to trimming and J lost 2 bases, with 13 bases between them. CDR3 length: 16 residues. Germline CDR1 is MNHEY and CDR2 is SVGAGI.

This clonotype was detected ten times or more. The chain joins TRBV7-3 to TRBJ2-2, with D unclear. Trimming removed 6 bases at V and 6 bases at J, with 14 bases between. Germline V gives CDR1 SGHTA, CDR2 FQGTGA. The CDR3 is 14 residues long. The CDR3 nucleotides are TGTGCCAGCAGTTATATAGCCGGCGCCGGGGAGCTGTTTTTT. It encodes CASSYIAGAGELFF.

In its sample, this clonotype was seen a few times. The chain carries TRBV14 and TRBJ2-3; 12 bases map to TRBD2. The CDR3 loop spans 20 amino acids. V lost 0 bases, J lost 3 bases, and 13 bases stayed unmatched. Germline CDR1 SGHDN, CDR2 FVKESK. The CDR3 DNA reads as TGTGCCAGCAGCCAAGATGTCGAGACTAGCGGGAGCTGGAAAACAGATACGCAGTATTTT. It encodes CASSQDVETSGSWKTDTQYF.

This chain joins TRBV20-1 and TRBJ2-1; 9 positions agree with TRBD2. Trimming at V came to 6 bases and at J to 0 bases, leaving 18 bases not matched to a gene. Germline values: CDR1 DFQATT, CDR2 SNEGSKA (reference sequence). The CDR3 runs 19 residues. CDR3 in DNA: TGCAGTGCAGGGCCAGGGTTAAGCGGGAGGACCAGCTCCTACAATGAGCAGTTCTTC. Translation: CSAGPGLSGRTSSYNEQFF.

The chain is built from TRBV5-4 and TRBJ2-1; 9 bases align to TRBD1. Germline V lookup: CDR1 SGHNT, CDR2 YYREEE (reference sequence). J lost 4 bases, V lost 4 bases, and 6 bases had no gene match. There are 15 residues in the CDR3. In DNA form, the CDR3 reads TGTGCCAGCAGCGGGACAGGGACAGAATACAATGAGCAGTTCTTC. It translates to CASSGTGTEYNEQFF.

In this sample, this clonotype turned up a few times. In DNA form, the CDR3 reads TGCAGTGCTGGGACTAGCGGGAGGGATGAGCAGTTCTTC. It codes for CSAGTSGRDEQFF. The rearrangement joins TRBV20-1 to TRBJ2-1; 16 nucleotides match TRBD2. Germline CDR1 DFQATT, CDR2 SNEGSKA (reference sequence). The V segment lost 5 bases and the J segment 8 bases; nucleotides outside the gene matches: 0. The CDR3 has 13 residues.

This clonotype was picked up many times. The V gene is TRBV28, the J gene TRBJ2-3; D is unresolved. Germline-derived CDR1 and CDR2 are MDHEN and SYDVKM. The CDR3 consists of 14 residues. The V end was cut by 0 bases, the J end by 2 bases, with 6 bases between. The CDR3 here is CASSLWRTTDTQYF. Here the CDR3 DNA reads TGTGCCAGCAGTTTATGGAGGACCACAGATACGCAGTATTTT.

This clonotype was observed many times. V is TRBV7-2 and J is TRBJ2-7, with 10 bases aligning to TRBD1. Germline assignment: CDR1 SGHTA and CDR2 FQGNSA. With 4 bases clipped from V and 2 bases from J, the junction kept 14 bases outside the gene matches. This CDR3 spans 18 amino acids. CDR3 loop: CASSSQIGGDRGPYEQYF. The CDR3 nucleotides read TGTGCCAGCAGCTCGCAAATAGGGGGGGACAGGGGCCCCTACGAGCAGTACTTC.

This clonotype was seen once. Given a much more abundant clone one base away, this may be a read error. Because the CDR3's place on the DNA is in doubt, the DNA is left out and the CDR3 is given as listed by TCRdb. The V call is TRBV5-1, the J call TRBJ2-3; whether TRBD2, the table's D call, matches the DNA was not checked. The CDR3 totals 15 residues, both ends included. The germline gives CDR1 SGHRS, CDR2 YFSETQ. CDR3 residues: CASSSWASGTDTRYF.

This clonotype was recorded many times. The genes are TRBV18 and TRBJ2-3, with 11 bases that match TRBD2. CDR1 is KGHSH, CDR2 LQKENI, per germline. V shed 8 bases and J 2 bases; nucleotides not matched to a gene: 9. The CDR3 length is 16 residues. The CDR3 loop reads CASAKTSGTITDTQYF. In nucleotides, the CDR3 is TGTGCCAGCGCCAAGACTAGCGGGACAATCACAGATACGCAGTATTTT.

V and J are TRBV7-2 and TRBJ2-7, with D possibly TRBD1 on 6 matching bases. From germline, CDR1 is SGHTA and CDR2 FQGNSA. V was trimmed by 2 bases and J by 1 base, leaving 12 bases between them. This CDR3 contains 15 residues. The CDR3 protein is CASSLSTGKSYEQYF. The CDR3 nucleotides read TGTGCCAGCAGCTTAAGCACAGGGAAATCCTACGAGCAGTACTTC.

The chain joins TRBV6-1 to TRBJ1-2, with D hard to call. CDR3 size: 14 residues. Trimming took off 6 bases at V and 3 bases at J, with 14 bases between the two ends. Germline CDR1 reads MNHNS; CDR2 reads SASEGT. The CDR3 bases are TGTGCCAGCAGAGTCTCCTGGTCCCACTATGGCTACACCTTC. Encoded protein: CASRVSWSHYGYTF.

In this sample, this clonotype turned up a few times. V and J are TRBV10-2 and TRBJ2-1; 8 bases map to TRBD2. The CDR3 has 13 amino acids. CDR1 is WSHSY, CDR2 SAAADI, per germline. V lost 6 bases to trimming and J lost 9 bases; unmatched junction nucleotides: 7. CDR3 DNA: TGCGCCAGCAGGAACGTCGGGGGGGGTGAGCAGTTCTTC. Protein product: CASRNVGGGEQFF.

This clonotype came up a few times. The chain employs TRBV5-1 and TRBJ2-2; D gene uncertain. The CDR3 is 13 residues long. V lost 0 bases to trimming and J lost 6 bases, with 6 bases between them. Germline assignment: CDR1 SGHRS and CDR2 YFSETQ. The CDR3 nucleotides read TGCGCCAGCAGCTTGGTCAACCCCGGGGAGCTGTTTTTT. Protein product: CASSLVNPGELFF.

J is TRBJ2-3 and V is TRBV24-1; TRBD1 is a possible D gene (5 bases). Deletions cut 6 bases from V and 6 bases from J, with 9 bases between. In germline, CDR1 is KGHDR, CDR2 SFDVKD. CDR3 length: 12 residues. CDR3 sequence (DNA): TGTGCCACCAGTTCGGCAGGGGATACGCAGTATTTT. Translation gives CATSSAGDTQYF.